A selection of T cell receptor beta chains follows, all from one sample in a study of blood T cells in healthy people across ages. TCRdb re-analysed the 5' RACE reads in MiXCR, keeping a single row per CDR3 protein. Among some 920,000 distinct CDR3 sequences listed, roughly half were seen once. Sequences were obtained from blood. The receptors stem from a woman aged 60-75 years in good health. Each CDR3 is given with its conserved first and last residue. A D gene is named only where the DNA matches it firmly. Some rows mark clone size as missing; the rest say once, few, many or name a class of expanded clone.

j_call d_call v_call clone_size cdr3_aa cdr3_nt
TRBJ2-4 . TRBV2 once CASRNPGLSRSQYF TGTGCCAGCCGAAACCCCGGGCTCAGCAGGAGTCAGTACTTC
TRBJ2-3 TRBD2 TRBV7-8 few CASSRGGGRAKDTDTQYF TGTGCCAGCAGCCGAGGGGGCGGGAGGGCTAAAGACACAGATACGCAGTATTTT
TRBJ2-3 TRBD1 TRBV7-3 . CASSFPLGTGLADTQYF TGTGCCAGCAGTTTCCCTCTGGGGACAGGGCTGGCAGATACGCAGTATTTT
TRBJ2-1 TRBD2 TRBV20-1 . CSARDRGSGGTQFF TGCAGTGCTAGAGATCGGGGTAGCGGGGGTACGCAGTTCTTC
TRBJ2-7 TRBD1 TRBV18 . CASSPQGAHNEQYF TGTGCCAGCTCACCACAGGGGGCCCACAATGAGCAGTACTTC
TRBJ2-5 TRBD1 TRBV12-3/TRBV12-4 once CASSLHQTGAKETRYF TGTGCCAGCAGTCTTCACCAGACAGGGGCGAAAGAGACCCGGTACTTC
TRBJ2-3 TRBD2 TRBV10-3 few CAVRLAGGTDTQYF TGTGCCGTTAGACTAGCGGGTGGCACAGATACGCAGTATTTT
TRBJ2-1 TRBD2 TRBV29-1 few CSVETSGLNEQFF TGCAGCGTTGAGACTAGCGGGTTGAATGAGCAGTTCTTC
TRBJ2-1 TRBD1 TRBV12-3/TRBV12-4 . CASSPRQGHDVEFF TGTGCCAGCAGTCCACGACAGGGTCACGACGTGGAGTTCTTC
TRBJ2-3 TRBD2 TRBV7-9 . CASSNLFSRREMGTDTQYF TGTGCCAGCAGCAACCTTTTCTCCCGGCGGGAGATGGGCACAGATACGCAGTATTTT
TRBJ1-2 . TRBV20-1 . CSARVGEYLYGYTF TGCAGTGCTAGAGTGGGGGAATATCTTTATGGCTACACCTTC
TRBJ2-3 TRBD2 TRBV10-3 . CAISEGLVSTDTQYF TGTGCCATCAGTGAAGGACTAGTGAGCACAGATACGCAGTATTTT
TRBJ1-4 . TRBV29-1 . CSVGYPRPNEKLFF TGCAGCGTTGGATATCCCCGACCAAATGAAAAACTGTTTTTT
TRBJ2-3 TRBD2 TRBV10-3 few CAINPAGVADTQYF TGTGCCATCAACCCGGCGGGAGTTGCAGATACGCAGTATTTT
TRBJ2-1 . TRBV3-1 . CASSQGFRNEQFF TGTGCCAGCAGCCAAGGATTCCGCAATGAGCAGTTCTTC
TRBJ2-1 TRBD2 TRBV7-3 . CASSSPGLAGANEQFF TGTGCCAGCAGCTCCCCGGGACTAGCGGGAGCCAATGAGCAGTTCTTC
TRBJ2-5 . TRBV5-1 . CASSLVLEVETQYF TGCGCCAGCAGCTTGGTTCTAGAGGTAGAGACCCAGTACTTC
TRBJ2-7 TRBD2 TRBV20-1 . CSARALAGSSYEQYF TGCAGTGCTAGAGCTCTAGCGGGCAGCTCCTACGAGCAGTACTTC
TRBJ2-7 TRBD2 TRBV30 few CAWGDYGQYF TGTGCCTGGGGGGACTACGGGCAGTACTTC
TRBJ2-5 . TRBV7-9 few CASSYYTGQETQYF TGTGCCAGCAGCTACTACACAGGGCAGGAGACCCAGTACTTC
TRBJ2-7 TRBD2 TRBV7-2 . CASSYLAGSLYEQYF TGTGCCAGCAGCTATCTAGCGGGATCGCTCTACGAGCAGTACTTC
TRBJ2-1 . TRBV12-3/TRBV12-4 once CASSFGDSNEQFF TGTGCCAGCAGTTTCGGGGACTCCAATGAGCAGTTCTTC
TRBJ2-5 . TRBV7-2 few CASSFWGAGETQYF TGTGCCAGCAGCTTTTGGGGGGCTGGGGAGACCCAGTACTTC
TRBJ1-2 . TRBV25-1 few CASSEYEGSPYGYTF TGTGCCAGCAGTGAATATGAAGGCAGCCCATATGGCTACACCTTC
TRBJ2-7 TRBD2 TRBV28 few CASRTSGRAHYEQYF TGTGCCAGCCGTACTAGCGGGAGGGCCCACTACGAGCAGTACTTC
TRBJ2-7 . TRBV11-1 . CASSLGPGPYEQYF TGTGCCAGCAGCTTGGGTCCGGGACCCTACGAGCAGTACTTC
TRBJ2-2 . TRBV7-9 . CASSAWTARVTGELFF TGTGCCAGCAGTGCCTGGACGGCCCGGGTCACCGGGGAGCTGTTTTTT
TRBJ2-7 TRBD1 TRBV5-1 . CASSWGQGLNEQYF TGCGCCAGCAGCTGGGGACAGGGTTTGAACGAGCAGTACTTC
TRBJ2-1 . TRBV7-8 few CASSLGSGARLEQFF TGTGCCAGCAGCTTAGGCTCAGGGGCCCGCCTTGAGCAGTTCTTC